The sequence of this T cell receptor (beta chain) was determined in a study of blood T cell repertoires in COVID-19. The CDR3 runs to 12 residues. J lost 5 bases, V lost 6 bases, and 4 bases had no gene match. CDR1 SQVTM and CDR2 ANQGSEA come from the germline V gene. The repertoire was sequenced with immunoSEQ multiplex PCR; TCRdb's copy has only in-frame clones and lacks some. The sample includes 300,000 to 450,000 clones, more than 85% of them seen just once. The chain has TRBV29-1 and TRBJ1-5; 7 nucleotides agree with TRBD1. The TCR was taken from a human donor in a cohort sampled during active COVID-19. The sequencing sample was made of peripheral blood. The chain's CDR3 is CSVGTEHQPQHF. As DNA, the CDR3 is TGCAGCGTGGGGACAGAACATCAGCCCCAGCATTTT.